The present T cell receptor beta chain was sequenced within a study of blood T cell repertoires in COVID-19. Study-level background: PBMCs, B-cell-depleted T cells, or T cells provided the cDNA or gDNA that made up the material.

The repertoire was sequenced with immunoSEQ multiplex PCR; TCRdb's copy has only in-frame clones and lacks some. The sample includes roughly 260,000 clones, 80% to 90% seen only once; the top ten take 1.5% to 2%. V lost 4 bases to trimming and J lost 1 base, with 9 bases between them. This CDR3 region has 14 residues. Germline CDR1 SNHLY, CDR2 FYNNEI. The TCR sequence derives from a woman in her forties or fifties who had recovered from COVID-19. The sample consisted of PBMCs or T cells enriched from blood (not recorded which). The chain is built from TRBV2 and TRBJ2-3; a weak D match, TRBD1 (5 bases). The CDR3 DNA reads TGTGCCAGCAGTGCCCAGGGTCGCACAGATACGCAGTATTTT. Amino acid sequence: CASSAQGRTDTQYF.